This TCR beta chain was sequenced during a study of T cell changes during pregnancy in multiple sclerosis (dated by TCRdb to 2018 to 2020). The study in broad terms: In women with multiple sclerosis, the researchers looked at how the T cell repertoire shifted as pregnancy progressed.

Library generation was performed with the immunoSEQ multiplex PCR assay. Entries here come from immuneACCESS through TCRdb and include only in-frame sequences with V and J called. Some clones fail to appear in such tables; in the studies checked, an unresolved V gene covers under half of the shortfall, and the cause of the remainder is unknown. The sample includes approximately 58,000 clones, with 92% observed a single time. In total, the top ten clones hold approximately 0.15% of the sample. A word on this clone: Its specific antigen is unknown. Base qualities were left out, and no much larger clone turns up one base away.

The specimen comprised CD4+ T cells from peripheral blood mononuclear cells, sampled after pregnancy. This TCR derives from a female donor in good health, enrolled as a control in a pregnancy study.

The CDR3 reads as follows: CASTSGVGGQETQYF. The nucleotide sequence is TGTGCCAGCACCTCTGGAGTAGGGGGCCAAGAGACCCAGTACTTC. The sequence links TRBV7-9 to TRBJ2-5; a tentative D match to TRBD1 spans 6 bases. Including cysteine and phenylalanine, the CDR3 has 15 amino acids. CDR3 DNA is the only sequence kept; it has 45 bases, read in frame from the first base. CDR1 is given as SEHNR and CDR2 as FQNEAQ, both from the germline V gene (reference sequence). At the junction V is shortened by 7 bases and J by 1 base, with 16 bases in between.